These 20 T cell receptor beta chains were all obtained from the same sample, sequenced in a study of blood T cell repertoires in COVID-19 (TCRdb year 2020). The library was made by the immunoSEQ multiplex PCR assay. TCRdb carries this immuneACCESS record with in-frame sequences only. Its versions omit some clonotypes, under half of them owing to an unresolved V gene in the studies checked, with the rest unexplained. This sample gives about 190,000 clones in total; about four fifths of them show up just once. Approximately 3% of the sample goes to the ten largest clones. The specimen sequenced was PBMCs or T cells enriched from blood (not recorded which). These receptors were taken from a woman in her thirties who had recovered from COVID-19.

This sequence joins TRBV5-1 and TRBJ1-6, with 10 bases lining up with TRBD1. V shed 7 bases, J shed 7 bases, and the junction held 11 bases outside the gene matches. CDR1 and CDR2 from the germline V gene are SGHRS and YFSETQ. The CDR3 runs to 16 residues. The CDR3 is CASLRIGTGENSPLHF. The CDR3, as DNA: TGCGCCAGCCTTAGGATTGGGACAGGGGAGAATTCACCCCTCCACTTT.

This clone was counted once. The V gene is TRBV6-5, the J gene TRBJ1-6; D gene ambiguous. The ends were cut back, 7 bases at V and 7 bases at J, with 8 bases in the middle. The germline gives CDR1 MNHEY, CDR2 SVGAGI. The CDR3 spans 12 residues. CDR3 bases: TGTGCCAGCAAATTCTTAAATTCACCCCTCCACTTT. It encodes CASKFLNSPLHF.

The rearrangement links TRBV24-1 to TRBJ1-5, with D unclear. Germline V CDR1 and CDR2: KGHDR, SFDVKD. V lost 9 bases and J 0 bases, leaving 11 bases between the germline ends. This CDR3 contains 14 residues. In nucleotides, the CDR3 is TGTGCCACCCATACCGGTCTTAGCAATCAGCCCCAGCATTTT. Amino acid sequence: CATHTGLSNQPQHF.

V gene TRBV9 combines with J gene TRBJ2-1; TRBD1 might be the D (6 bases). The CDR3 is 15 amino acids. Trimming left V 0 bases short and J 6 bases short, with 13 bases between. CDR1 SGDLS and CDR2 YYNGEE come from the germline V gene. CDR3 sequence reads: CASSVGDTGSNEQFF. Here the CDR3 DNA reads TGTGCCAGCAGCGTAGGGGACACCGGGTCCAATGAGCAGTTCTTC.

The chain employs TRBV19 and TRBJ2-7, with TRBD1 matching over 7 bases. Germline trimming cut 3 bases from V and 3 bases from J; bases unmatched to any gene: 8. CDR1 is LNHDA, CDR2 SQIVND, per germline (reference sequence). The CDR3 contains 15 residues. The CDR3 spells CASSIPQGTNYEQYF. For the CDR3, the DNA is TGTGCCAGTAGTATCCCACAGGGGACCAACTACGAGCAGTACTTC.

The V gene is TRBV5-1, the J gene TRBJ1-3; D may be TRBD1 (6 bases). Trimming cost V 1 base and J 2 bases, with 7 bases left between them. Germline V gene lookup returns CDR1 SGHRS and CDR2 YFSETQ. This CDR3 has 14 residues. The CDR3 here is CASSLTGTGNTIYF. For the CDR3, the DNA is TGCGCCAGCAGCTTGACAGGGACTGGAAACACCATATATTTT.

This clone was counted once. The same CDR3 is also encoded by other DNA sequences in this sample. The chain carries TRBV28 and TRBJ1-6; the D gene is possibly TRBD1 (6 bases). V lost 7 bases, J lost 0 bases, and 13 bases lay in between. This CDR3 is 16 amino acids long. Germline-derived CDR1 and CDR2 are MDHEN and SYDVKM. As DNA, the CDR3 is TGTGCCAGCACCCGAGGGGGAAGCTCCTATAATTCACCCCTCCACTTT. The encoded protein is CASTRGGSSYNSPLHF. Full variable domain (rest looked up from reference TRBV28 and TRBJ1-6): DVKVTQSSRYLVKRTGEKVFLECVQDMDHENMFWYRQDPGLGLRLIYFSYDVKMKEKGDIPEGYSVSREKKERFSLILESASTNQTSMYLCASTRGGSSYNSPLHFGNGTRLTVT.

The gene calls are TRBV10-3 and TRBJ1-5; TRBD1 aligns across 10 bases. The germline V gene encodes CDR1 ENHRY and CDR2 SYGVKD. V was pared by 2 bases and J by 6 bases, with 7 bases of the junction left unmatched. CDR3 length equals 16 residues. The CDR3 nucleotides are TGTGCCATCAGTGAGACTGACAGGGGGCTCGGTCAGCCCCAGCATTTT. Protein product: CAISETDRGLGQPQHF.

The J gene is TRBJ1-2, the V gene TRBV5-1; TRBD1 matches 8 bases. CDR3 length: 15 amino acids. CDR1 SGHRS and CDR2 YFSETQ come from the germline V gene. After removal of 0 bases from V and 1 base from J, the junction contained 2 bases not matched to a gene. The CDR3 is CASSLGGQGNYGYTF. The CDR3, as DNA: TGCGCCAGCAGCTTGGGCGGACAGGGTAACTATGGCTACACCTTC.

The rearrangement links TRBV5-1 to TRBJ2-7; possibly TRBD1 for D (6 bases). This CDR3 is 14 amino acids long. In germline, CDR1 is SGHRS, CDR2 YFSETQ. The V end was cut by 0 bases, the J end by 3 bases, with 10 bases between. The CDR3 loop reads CASSLGDTGYEQYF. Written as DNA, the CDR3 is TGCGCCAGCAGCTTGGGGGACACCGGCTACGAGCAGTACTTC.

The CDR3 region has the DNA TGTGCCAGCAGCTTAGTTAGGGGGGGCTGGATCAATGAGCAGTTCTTC. Protein: CASSLVRGGWINEQFF. The chain has TRBV11-3 and TRBJ2-1, with a tentative D call TRBD2 (7 bases). The CDR3 runs 16 residues. The germline V gene has CDR1 SGHNT and CDR2 YENEEA. V lost 1 base to trimming and J lost 6 bases, with 16 bases between them.

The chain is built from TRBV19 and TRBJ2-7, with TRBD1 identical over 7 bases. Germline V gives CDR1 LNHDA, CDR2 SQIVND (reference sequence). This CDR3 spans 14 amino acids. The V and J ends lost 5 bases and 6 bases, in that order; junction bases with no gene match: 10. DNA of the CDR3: TGTGCCAGTAGTCCACAGAGGGGACAGACCGAGCAGTACTTC. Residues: CASSPQRGQTEQYF.

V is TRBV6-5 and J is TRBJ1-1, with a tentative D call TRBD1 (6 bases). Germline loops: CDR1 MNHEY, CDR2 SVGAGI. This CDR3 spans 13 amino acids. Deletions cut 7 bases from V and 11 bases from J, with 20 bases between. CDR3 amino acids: CASNGVGGPWAFF. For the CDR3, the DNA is TGTGCCAGCAACGGAGTGGGGGGGCCGTGGGCTTTCTTT.

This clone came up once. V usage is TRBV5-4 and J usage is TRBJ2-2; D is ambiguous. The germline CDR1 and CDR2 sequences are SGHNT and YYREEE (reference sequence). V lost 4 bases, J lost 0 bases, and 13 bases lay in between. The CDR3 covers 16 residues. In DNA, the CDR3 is TGTGCCAGCAGCCCACTCAAGAAACCGAACACCGGGGAGCTGTTTTTT. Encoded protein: CASSPLKKPNTGELFF.

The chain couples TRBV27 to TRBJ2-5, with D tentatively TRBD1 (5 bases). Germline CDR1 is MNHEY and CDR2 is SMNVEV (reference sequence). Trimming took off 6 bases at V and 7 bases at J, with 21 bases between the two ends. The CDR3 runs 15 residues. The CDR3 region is CASSPRATLRGTQYF. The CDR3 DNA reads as TGTGCCAGCAGCCCCCGGGCCACCCTTAGGGGGACCCAGTACTTC.

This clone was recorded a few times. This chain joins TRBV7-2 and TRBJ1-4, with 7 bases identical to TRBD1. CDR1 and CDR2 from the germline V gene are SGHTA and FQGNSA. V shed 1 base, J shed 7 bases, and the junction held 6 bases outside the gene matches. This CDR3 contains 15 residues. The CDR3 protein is CASSLVKGAFEKLFF. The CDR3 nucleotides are TGTGCCAGCAGCTTAGTGAAGGGGGCCTTTGAAAAACTGTTTTTT.

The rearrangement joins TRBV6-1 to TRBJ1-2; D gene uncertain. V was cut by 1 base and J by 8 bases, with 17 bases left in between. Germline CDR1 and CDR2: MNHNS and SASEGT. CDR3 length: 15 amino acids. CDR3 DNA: TGTGCCAGCAGTGAAGATTGGGCAGTCGCCAGGGGCTACACCTTC. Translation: CASSEDWAVARGYTF.

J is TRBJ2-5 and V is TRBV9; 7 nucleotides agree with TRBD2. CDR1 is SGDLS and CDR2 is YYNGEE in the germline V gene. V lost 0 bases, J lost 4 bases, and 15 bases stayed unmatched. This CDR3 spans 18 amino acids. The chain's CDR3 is CASSVAPSGNAVGETQYF. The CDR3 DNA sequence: TGTGCCAGCAGCGTAGCCCCCAGCGGGAATGCAGTCGGAGAGACCCAGTACTTC.

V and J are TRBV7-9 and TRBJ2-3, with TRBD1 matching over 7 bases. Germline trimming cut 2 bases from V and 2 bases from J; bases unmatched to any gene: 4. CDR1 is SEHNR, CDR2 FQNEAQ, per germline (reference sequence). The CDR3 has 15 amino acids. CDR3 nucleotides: TGTGCCAGCAGCTTAAGACAGGGCCCCACAGATACGCAGTATTTT. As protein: CASSLRQGPTDTQYF.

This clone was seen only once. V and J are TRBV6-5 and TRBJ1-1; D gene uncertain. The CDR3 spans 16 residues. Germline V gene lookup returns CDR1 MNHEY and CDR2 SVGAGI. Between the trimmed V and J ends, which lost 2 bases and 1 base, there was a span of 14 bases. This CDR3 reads CASSYGVGLGNTEAFF. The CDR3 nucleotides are TGTGCCAGCAGTTACGGAGTCGGCCTCGGGAACACTGAAGCTTTCTTT.